Below are 26 T cell receptor beta chains sequenced from a single sample in a study of T cells in Graves' hyperthyroidism and ophthalmopathy. Template material for amplifying TCR beta CDR3 regions consisted of RNA transcripts. First-round RT-PCR with HTBI primers amplified the TCR CDR3 region. TCRdb re-derived calls from the multiplex PCR reads in MiXCR, one entry per CDR3 protein. The table lists about half a million distinct CDR3 sequences, just under 20% of them singletons, with about 45% in the top ten. Sequencing was carried out using blood. The receptors stem from a man aged 35 to 55 with Graves' ophthalmopathy.

This clonotype was picked up a small number of times. The rearrangement joins TRBV13 to TRBJ2-7, with D unclear. Germline-derived CDR1 and CDR2 are PRHDT and FYEKMQ (reference sequence). Trimming took off 5 bases at V and 1 base at J, with 15 bases between the two ends. There are 15 residues in the CDR3. The CDR3 reads CASSPTTELSYEQYF. As DNA, the CDR3 is TGTGCCAGCAGCCCCACGACGGAGCTTTCCTACGAGCAGTACTTC.

This clonotype showed up just a few times. The chain links TRBV9 to TRBJ2-7; D remains unclear. Germline V gene lookup returns CDR1 SGDLS and CDR2 YYNGEE. The CDR3 has 15 residues. V was shortened by 0 bases and J by 2 bases, with 12 bases between the two germline ends. CDR3 bases: TGTGCCAGCAGCGTAGGTGGGTATAAGGCCTACGAGCAGTACTTC. Its protein is CASSVGGYKAYEQYF.

This clonotype was counted only a few times. The V and J genes are TRBV6-1 and TRBJ1-3; D might be TRBD1 (5 bases). The V gene's germline CDR1 is MNHNS and CDR2 SASEGT. Trimming left V 8 bases short and J 0 bases short, with 11 bases between. The CDR3 has 14 residues. The CDR3 bases are TGTGCCAGCTGGGGGGGGAGCTCTGGAAACACCATATATTTT. Translating gives CASWGGSSGNTIYF.

The V gene is TRBV14, the J gene TRBJ1-1; D is undetermined. Germline V lookup: CDR1 SGHDN, CDR2 FVKESK. CDR3 length: 12 residues. Trimming removed 3 bases at V and 3 bases at J, with 5 bases between. CDR3 in DNA: TGTGCCAGCAGCCACTCCTACACTGAAGCTTTCTTT. Protein sequence: CASSHSYTEAFF.

The rearrangement joins TRBV6-6 to TRBJ2-5, with D maybe TRBD2 (5 bases). Trimming cost V 0 bases and J 4 bases, with 12 bases left between them. CDR3 length equals 15 residues. Germline V CDR1 and CDR2: MNHNY, SVGAGI (reference sequence). Here the CDR3 reads CASSYSIGVGETQYF. CDR3 nucleotides: TGTGCCAGCAGTTACTCGATCGGGGTTGGAGAGACCCAGTACTTC.

This clonotype has a count of ten or more. V is TRBV11-2 and J is TRBJ2-7; 12 bases map to TRBD2. The CDR3 length is 15 residues. Per germline, CDR1 SGHAT and CDR2 FQNNGV. Trimming at V came to 7 bases and at J to 3 bases, leaving 7 bases not matched to a gene. CDR3: CASTGGLAGFYEQYF. The CDR3 nucleotides read TGTGCCAGCACCGGGGGACTAGCGGGCTTCTACGAGCAGTACTTC.

This clonotype was picked up a small number of times. This chain links TRBV24-1 with TRBJ2-2, with 11 bases matching TRBD1. Germline loops: CDR1 KGHDR, CDR2 SFDVKD. Trimming took 9 bases from V and 0 from J; bases not matched to a gene: 8. This CDR3 spans 17 amino acids. CDR3 residues: CATSRDRGIANTGELFF. CDR3 coding DNA: TGTGCCACCTCCCGGGACAGGGGGATCGCGAACACCGGGGAGCTGTTTTTT.

The chain joins TRBV12-3 or TRBV12-4 to TRBJ1-2; D unresolved. This CDR3 has 14 residues. The V end lost 1 base, the J end lost 3 bases, and 9 bases lay between the germline ends. As DNA, the CDR3 is TGTGCCAGCAGTTTAGTTTCTGGCCACTATGGCTACACCTTC. Translating it yields CASSLVSGHYGYTF.

A few counts support this clonotype. V is TRBV11-2 and J is TRBJ2-1; TRBD2 agrees at 12 bases. CDR3 length: 15 amino acids. V trimming: 6 bases; J trimming: 8 bases; junction bases outside the gene matches: 8. CDR1 and CDR2 from the germline V gene are SGHAT and FQNNGV. The CDR3 loop is CASRTTSGRGHEQFF. The CDR3 DNA reads TGTGCCAGCAGAACGACTAGCGGGAGAGGGCATGAGCAGTTCTTC.

The V call is TRBV4-1, the J call TRBJ1-4; 9 bases match TRBD1. Unmatched junction bases numbered 4, after V lost 2 bases and J lost 6 bases. CDR3 size: 15 residues. The germline gives CDR1 MGHRA, CDR2 YSYEKL. The CDR3 bases are TGCGCCAGCAGCCAAAGGACAGGGGCGTATGAAAAACTGTTTTTT. Translating it yields CASSQRTGAYEKLFF.

This clonotype was counted ten times or more. The rearrangement uses TRBV6-1 and TRBJ1-6, with a weak D call TRBD1 (5 bases). The CDR3 extends over 14 amino acids. Looked up from germline, CDR1 is MNHNS and CDR2 is SASEGT. Deletions cut 1 base from V and 10 bases from J, with 11 bases between. CDR3 nucleotides: TGTGCCAGCAGTGAAGATACAGGTGGATCACCCCTCCACTTT. Residues: CASSEDTGGSPLHF.

Note on this clonotype: Relative to the germline gene, one junction end is altered; a read error may explain this. V usage is TRBV4-2 and J usage is TRBJ1-5; D is unclear. This CDR3 spans 15 amino acids. Per germline, CDR1 LGHNA and CDR2 YNFKEQ. This CDR3 reads CASSQERDMNQPQHF. As DNA, the CDR3 is TGTGCCAGCAGCCAAGAAAGAGACATGAATCAACCCCAGCATTTT.

This clonotype has ten or more counts. This chain joins TRBV12-3 or TRBV12-4 and TRBJ1-2; D possibly corresponds to TRBD1 (6 bases). The V gene lost 3 bases and the J gene lost 8 bases, with 13 bases spanning the gap. The CDR3 runs to 13 residues. The CDR3 bases are TGTGCCAGCAGTTTCCTACAGGGAAGCGGCTACACCTTC. It specifies CASSFLQGSGYTF.

This clonotype was recorded many times. The V and J genes are TRBV11-1 and TRBJ2-2; D call uncertain. This CDR3 is 17 amino acids long. The V end was cut by 3 bases, the J end by 1 base, with 15 bases between. Germline V gene sequence: CDR1 SGHAT, CDR2 FQDESV (reference sequence). The CDR3 DNA reads TGTGCCAGCAGCTTCCCCATCGGTGGAGTGAACACCGGGGAGCTGTTTTTT. Protein product: CASSFPIGGVNTGELFF.

This clonotype turned up a few times. The rearrangement uses TRBV15 and TRBJ1-1, with a weak D call TRBD1 (5 bases). CDR1 LNHNV and CDR2 YYDKDF come from the germline V gene (reference sequence). Trimming cost V 0 bases and J 11 bases, with 16 bases left between them. This CDR3 has 14 residues. For the CDR3, the DNA is TGTGCCACCAGCAGAGATCGGGGGGGGAGGGAGGCTTTCTTT. This codes for CATSRDRGGREAFF.

This clonotype was picked up a small number of times. The rearrangement joins TRBV6-1 to TRBJ2-7, with D maybe TRBD2 (5 bases). V lost 6 bases and J lost 4, with 19 bases in between. The CDR3 sequence is 15 residues long. Germline V gene data show CDR1 as MNHNS and CDR2 as SASEGT. The CDR3 here is CASRPGSGGLYEQYF. The CDR3 nucleotides read TGTGCCAGCAGACCCGGGTCCGGCGGGTTATACGAGCAGTACTTC.

Comment on this clonotype: This sequence may be a read error, since a much larger clone differs from it by one base. The V call is TRBV28, the J call TRBJ1-2; no definite D call. The CDR3 covers 15 residues. Trimming pared 3 bases from V and 5 bases from J, leaving 16 bases between. Germline CDR1 MDHEN, CDR2 SYDVKM. Written as DNA, the CDR3 is TGTGCCAGCAGTTTCCCCTCACAGAGGGAGTATGGCTACACCTTC. Protein sequence: CASSFPSQREYGYTF.

There are a few counts of this clonotype. V usage is TRBV28 and J usage is TRBJ2-1, with 7 bases lining up with TRBD2. The CDR3 length is 16 residues. With V trimmed by 7 bases and J by 5 bases, 14 bases remained unmatched. Germline V gene lookup returns CDR1 MDHEN and CDR2 SYDVKM. DNA of the CDR3: TGTGCCAGCACTACTGCTAGCGGCCCCAGGGACAATGAGCAGTTCTTC. Protein sequence: CASTTASGPRDNEQFF.

Only a few counts were recorded for this clonotype. This sequence joins TRBV5-4 and TRBJ2-5; TRBD1 might be the D (5 bases). V was clipped by 3 bases and J by 5 bases, with 11 bases between them. The length of the CDR3 is 13 residues. Germline assignment: CDR1 SGHNT and CDR2 YYREEE (reference sequence). CDR3 DNA sequence: TGTGCCAGCAGCTCACCAGGGTACGAGACCCAGTACTTC. Protein sequence: CASSSPGYETQYF.

This clonotype was counted a few times. The chain joins TRBV24-1 to TRBJ2-1, with D maybe TRBD1 (6 bases). This CDR3 has 18 residues. Looked up from germline, CDR1 is KGHDR and CDR2 is SFDVKD. Trimming shortened V by 2 bases and J by 8 bases, and 24 bases separated the two germline ends. This CDR3 is CATSDSHTLPGVSDEQFF. As DNA, the CDR3 is TGTGCCACCAGTGATTCACATACCCTTCCAGGGGTCTCCGATGAGCAGTTCTTC.

The chain combines TRBV27 with TRBJ2-7, with no clear D. The CDR3 extends over 16 amino acids. V was trimmed by 0 bases and J by 2 bases, leaving 14 bases between them. Germline lookup yields CDR1 MNHEY and CDR2 SMNVEV (reference sequence). The CDR3 coding sequence is TGTGCCAGCAGTTTATCGGCCTCAGGTTCCACCTACGAGCAGTACTTC. This codes for CASSLSASGSTYEQYF.

The J gene is TRBJ1-1, the V gene TRBV6-1; D ambiguous. The ends were cut back, 6 bases at V and 6 bases at J, with 20 bases in the middle. Germline values: CDR1 MNHNS, CDR2 SASEGT. The CDR3 sequence is 15 residues long. The CDR3 DNA is TGTGCCAGCAGAACCCCTCTACGACGGGTCCCTGAAGCTTTCTTT. This sequence encodes CASRTPLRRVPEAFF.

This clonotype was seen more than once but under ten times. This chain joins TRBV18 and TRBJ2-7; 7 bases line up with TRBD1. Germline V gives CDR1 KGHSH, CDR2 LQKENI. V was pared by 5 bases and J by 0 bases, with 7 bases of the junction left unmatched. The CDR3 is 15 amino acids. DNA of the CDR3: TGTGCCAGCTCAGACGGGACAGCTAACTCCTACGAGCAGTACTTC. Protein sequence: CASSDGTANSYEQYF.

V and J are TRBV3-1 and TRBJ1-2; D ambiguous. The CDR3 is made up of 13 amino acids. Germline CDR1 reads LGHDT; CDR2 reads YNNKEL (reference sequence). The germline V and J ends were trimmed by 1 base and 4 bases, with 7 bases remaining between them. CDR3 sequence: CASSQVFGYGYTF. The CDR3 nucleotides are TGTGCCAGCAGCCAAGTCTTCGGCTATGGCTACACCTTC.

This clonotype was counted between two and nine times. The V gene is TRBV28, the J gene TRBJ2-1; 9 bases fit TRBD2. V lost 7 bases and J lost 0; bases outside the gene matches: 7. The CDR3 runs 16 residues. Germline values: CDR1 MDHEN, CDR2 SYDVKM. The CDR3 region has the DNA TGTGCCAGCAAAGATTGGACTAGCGTCTCCTACAATGAGCAGTTCTTC. It is translated as CASKDWTSVSYNEQFF.

This clonotype was counted only a few times. The chain has TRBV5-1 and TRBJ2-7; D perhaps matches TRBD2 (6 bases). The V end lost 6 bases, the J end lost 1 base, and 20 bases lay between the germline ends. The CDR3 runs 16 residues. The germline V gene has CDR1 SGHRS and CDR2 YFSETQ. The CDR3 DNA follows: TGCGCCAGCACACCCCTTGGGCGGGGTCCTTCCTACGAGCAGTACTTC. It specifies CASTPLGRGPSYEQYF.